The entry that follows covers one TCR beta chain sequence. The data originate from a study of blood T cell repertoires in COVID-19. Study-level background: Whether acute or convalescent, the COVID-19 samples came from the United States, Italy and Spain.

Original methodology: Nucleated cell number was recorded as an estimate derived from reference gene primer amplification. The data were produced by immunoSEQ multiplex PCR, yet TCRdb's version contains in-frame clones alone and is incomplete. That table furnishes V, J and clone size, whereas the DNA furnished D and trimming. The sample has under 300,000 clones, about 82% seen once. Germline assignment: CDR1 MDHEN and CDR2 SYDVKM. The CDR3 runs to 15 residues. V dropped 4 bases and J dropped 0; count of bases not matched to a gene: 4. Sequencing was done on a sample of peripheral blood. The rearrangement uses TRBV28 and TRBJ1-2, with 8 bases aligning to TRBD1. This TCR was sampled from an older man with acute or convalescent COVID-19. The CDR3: CASSYYRGANYGYTF. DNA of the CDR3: TGTGCCAGCAGTTATTACAGGGGGGCTAACTATGGCTACACCTTC.